Each of the 22 T cell receptor beta chains below was sequenced from the same sample in a study of identical twins. In TCRdb, the 5' RACE reads were re-called with MiXCR into one record per CDR3 protein. The table lists about 700,000 distinct CDR3 sequences, roughly 6% of them singletons, with approximately 1.6% in the top ten. The sample comprised naive T cells sorted from blood. These receptors all stem from a man younger than 30 in good health.

This clonotype occurred many times. This rearrangement joins TRBV7-9 to TRBJ2-1; D gene ambiguous. V lost 3 bases and J lost 12, with 15 bases in between. The CDR3 is 13 amino acids. Germline-derived CDR1 and CDR2 are SEHNR and FQNEAQ (reference sequence). The CDR3 is CASSFSAVWGQFF. CDR3 sequence (DNA): TGTGCCAGCAGCTTTTCTGCTGTCTGGGGGCAGTTCTTC.

The chain combines TRBV20-1 with TRBJ1-2; D is unclear. The germline gives CDR1 DFQATT, CDR2 SNEGSKA (reference sequence). Trimming removed 4 bases at V and 5 bases at J, with 23 bases between. This CDR3 is built from 16 residues. In DNA, the CDR3 is TGCAGTGCTACCCTCAAGAGAGACGGAGATTGGTATGGCTACACCTTC. Translating it yields CSATLKRDGDWYGYTF.

The chain links TRBV3-1 to TRBJ2-1, with TRBD2 matching 9 bases. The CDR3 contains 16 residues. Trimming removed 1 base from V and 10 bases from J; junction bases left unmatched: 11. The germline gives CDR1 LGHDT, CDR2 YNNKEL (reference sequence). The CDR3 DNA is TGTGCCAGCAGCCAAGGAGTGGGACTAGCCCAGTGGGAGCAGTTCTTC. Translated, it gives CASSQGVGLAQWEQFF.

The table lists this clonotype with many counts. V gene TRBV28 combines with J gene TRBJ1-2; D is unclear. CDR3 length: 13 residues. V lost 6 bases and J lost 5, with 13 bases in between. Per germline, CDR1 MDHEN and CDR2 SYDVKM. The CDR3: CASRPAPAYGYTF. The CDR3 DNA is TGTGCCAGCAGACCGGCTCCGGCGTATGGCTACACCTTC.

This clonotype showed up just a few times. The rearrangement uses TRBV11-2 and TRBJ2-7; D unresolved. Between the trimmed V and J ends, which lost 4 bases and 6 bases, there was a span of 10 bases. This CDR3 region has 12 residues. Per germline, CDR1 SGHAT and CDR2 FQNNGV. CDR3 sequence (DNA): TGTGCCAGCAGCTCTTCTTTGGTCGAGCAGTACGTC. Its translation: CASSSSLVEQYV.

This clonotype was counted ten times or more. The J gene is TRBJ2-3, the V gene TRBV9; 8 bases map to TRBD2. The CDR3 is made up of 16 amino acids. Per the germline V gene, CDR1 is SGDLS and CDR2 is YYNGEE. J lost 4 bases, V lost 0 bases, and 7 bases had no gene match. For the CDR3, the DNA is TGTGCCAGCAGCGTAGAAGGCGGGAGGTACTCAGATACGCAGTATTTT. Translated, it gives CASSVEGGRYSDTQYF.

This clonotype was observed a few times. The rearrangement uses TRBV20-1 and TRBJ2-5, with TRBD1 identical over 8 bases. CDR3 length: 13 residues. The germline gives CDR1 DFQATT, CDR2 SNEGSKA (reference sequence). The V and J ends lost 6 bases and 0 bases, in that order; junction bases with no gene match: 3. The CDR3 is CSAKGQDQETQYF. Written as DNA, the CDR3 is TGCAGTGCGAAGGGACAGGACCAAGAGACCCAGTACTTC.

This clonotype was observed a few times. One junction end disagrees with the germline gene, perhaps due to a read error. This chain uses TRBV29-1 with TRBJ2-2; 10 nucleotides line up with TRBD2. Germline CDR1 SQVTM, CDR2 ANQGSEA. This CDR3 contains 14 residues. CDR3 nucleotide sequence: TGCAGCGTTGAGGCTAGCGGGAGTCCCGGGGAGCTGTTGTTT. Encoded protein: CSVEASGSPGELLF.

There are a few counts of this clonotype. A much larger clone differs by one base, so this may be a read error. The V gene is TRBV7-9, the J gene TRBJ1-5; D remains ambiguous. CDR1 is SEHNR, CDR2 FQNEAQ, per germline (reference sequence). This CDR3 is built from 12 residues. V lost 1 base and J lost 5, with 3 bases in between. CDR3 amino acids: CASSLEDQPQHF. The DNA of the CDR3 is TGTGCCAGCAGCTTAGAGGATCAGCCCCAGCATTTT.

This clonotype has a count of ten or more. J is TRBJ2-1 and V is TRBV15; D is perhaps TRBD1 (5 bases). Trimming pared 1 base from V and 0 bases from J, leaving 16 bases between. The CDR3 consists of 18 residues. Germline V gene data show CDR1 as LNHNV and CDR2 as YYDKDF (reference sequence). CDR3 protein: CATSRVESRQPSYNEQFF. The CDR3, as DNA: TGTGCCACCAGCAGAGTAGAGTCGCGACAGCCCTCCTACAATGAGCAGTTCTTC.

This chain connects TRBV12-3 or TRBV12-4 to TRBJ2-7; 8 nucleotides match TRBD2. This CDR3 spans 14 amino acids. J gave up 1 base and V 6 bases, and 5 bases lay outside the gene matches. This CDR3 is CASRGLGGSYEQYF. The CDR3 region has the DNA TGTGCCAGCAGGGGACTAGGCGGGTCCTACGAGCAGTACTTC.

There are a few counts of this clonotype. The J gene is TRBJ2-7, the V gene TRBV9, with 10 nucleotides matching TRBD1. The CDR3 contains 16 residues. With 3 bases clipped from V and 5 bases from J, the junction kept 11 bases outside the gene matches. Germline assignment: CDR1 SGDLS and CDR2 YYNGEE. CDR3 in amino acids: CASSDESGQGGHEQYF. CDR3 DNA sequence: TGTGCCAGCAGCGACGAAAGCGGACAGGGGGGACACGAGCAGTACTTC. Full variable domain (remainder filled in from reference TRBV9 and TRBJ2-7): DSGVTQTPKHLITATGQRVTLRCSPRSGDLSVYWYQQSLDQGLQFLIQYYNGEERAKGNILERFSAQQFPDLHSELNLSSLELGDSALYFCASSDESGQGGHEQYFGPGTRLTVT.

In its sample, this clonotype was seen many times. The J gene is TRBJ1-1, the V gene TRBV5-6; TRBD1 matches 7 bases. V lost 0 bases, J lost 4 bases, and 6 bases stayed unmatched. The germline V gene has CDR1 SGHDT and CDR2 YYEEEE. The CDR3 extends over 15 amino acids. CDR3 coding DNA: TGTGCCAGCAGCTTGGGGAACAGGGGAGGCACTGAAGCTTTCTTT. Protein sequence: CASSLGNRGGTEAFF.

This clonotype occurred many times. The chain carries TRBV12-3 or TRBV12-4 and TRBJ2-7; tentatively, D is TRBD1 (5 bases). The length of the CDR3 is 14 residues. Trimming pared 4 bases from V and 2 bases from J, leaving 12 bases between. As DNA, the CDR3 is TGTGCCAGCAGTTCGACCAGGGCGCCCTACGAGCAGTACTTC. Translation gives CASSSTRAPYEQYF.

This clonotype was recorded many times. The CDR3 is CASSQDERSYNEQFF. CDR3 in DNA: TGCGCCAGCAGCCAAGACGAGCGCTCCTACAATGAGCAGTTCTTC. V usage is TRBV4-1 and J usage is TRBJ2-1; D remains ambiguous. Germline loops: CDR1 MGHRA, CDR2 YSYEKL. The CDR3 consists of 15 residues. V was trimmed by 0 bases and J by 0 bases, leaving 6 bases between them.

This clonotype was observed many times. The chain uses TRBV6-1 and TRBJ1-5; no clear D gene. This CDR3 has 13 residues. V lost 8 bases and J lost 6, with 14 bases in between. The V gene's germline CDR1 is MNHNS and CDR2 SASEGT. The CDR3: CASRPPVGQPQHF. CDR3 nucleotides: TGTGCCAGCCGACCTCCAGTGGGTCAGCCCCAGCATTTT.

Only a few counts were recorded for this clonotype. V and J are TRBV27 and TRBJ2-2, with D unclear. The germline V and J ends were trimmed by 6 bases and 8 bases, with 10 bases remaining between them. The CDR3 is 12 residues long. CDR1 and CDR2 (germline): MNHEY, SMNVEV (reference sequence). The CDR3 loop is CASRPLGGELFF. Here the CDR3 DNA reads TGTGCCAGCAGACCCTTGGGGGGGGAGCTGTTTTTT.

This clonotype showed up just a few times. This chain connects TRBV18 to TRBJ1-6; D perhaps matches TRBD1 (6 bases). CDR3 length: 14 residues. V gave up 3 bases and J gave up 7 bases, with 10 bases separating them. From germline, CDR1 is KGHSH and CDR2 LQKENI. The CDR3 sequence: CASSPRDKNSPLHF. The CDR3 DNA follows: TGTGCCAGCTCACCTCGGGACAAGAATTCACCCCTCCACTTT.

This clonotype has just a few counts. This chain connects TRBV12-3 or TRBV12-4 to TRBJ2-7, with D possibly being TRBD2 (6 bases). This CDR3 contains 12 residues. V lost 6 bases and J lost 5, with 11 bases in between. The CDR3 coding sequence is TGTGCCAGCAGCCCGGAGGGCCACGAGCAGTACGTC. It translates to CASSPEGHEQYV.

This chain connects TRBV5-6 to TRBJ2-7; D might be TRBD1 or TRBD2, each matching 5 bases. This CDR3 is 14 amino acids long. Germline loops: CDR1 SGHDT, CDR2 YYEEEE. Trimming took 4 bases from V and 2 from J, leaving 13 bases between them. The chain's CDR3 is CASSPGTNAYEQYV. CDR3 DNA: TGTGCCAGCAGCCCTGGGACCAATGCCTACGAGCAGTACGTC.

In its sample, this clonotype was seen many times. This chain links TRBV15 with TRBJ2-1; TRBD2 aligns across 8 bases. The CDR3 runs to 14 residues. The germline V gene has CDR1 LNHNV and CDR2 YYDKDF (reference sequence). V shed 6 bases and J 5 bases; nucleotides not matched to a gene: 6. As DNA, the CDR3 is TGTGCCACCAGTCGGACTAGCCCTAACAATGAGCAGTTCTTC. Translating it yields CATSRTSPNNEQFF. The full variable domain, completed using reference TRBV15 and TRBJ2-1, is DAMVIQNPRYQVTQFGKPVTLSCSQTLNHNVMYWYQQKSSQAPKLLFHYYDKDFNNEADTPDNFQSRRPNTSFCFLDIRSPGLGDTAMYLCATSRTSPNNEQFFGPGTRLTVL.

This clonotype was seen at least ten times. The chain employs TRBV27 and TRBJ2-1; TRBD2 matches 14 bases. CDR1 and CDR2 (germline): MNHEY, SMNVEV (reference sequence). There are 16 residues in the CDR3. With V trimmed by 3 bases and J by 10 bases, 8 bases remained unmatched. The CDR3 region is CASSFLSGLAGVEQFF. The CDR3, as DNA: TGTGCCAGCAGTTTCCTATCGGGACTAGCGGGAGTGGAGCAGTTCTTC.